Shown below are 23 T cell receptor beta chains from a single sample sequenced in a study of T-cell reconstitution after alpha-beta-depleted transplantation in children. Researchers prepared the TCRbeta library using unique molecular identifiers, the study reports. One entry per CDR3 protein results from TCRdb running MiXCR on the PCR reads. The data hold over 150,000 distinct CDR3 sequences, with about 7% observed a single time. This specimen consisted of PBMCs, obtained before TCRalphabeta/CD19-depleted stem cell transplant. Every receptor here comes from a boy aged 2 to 10 with acute lymphoblastic leukemia, due to receive a stem cell transplant.

In its sample, this clonotype was seen many times. The chain joins TRBV11-2 to TRBJ2-6; D remains unclear. The CDR3 spans 13 residues. In germline, CDR1 is SGHAT, CDR2 FQNNGV. Between the trimmed V and J ends, which lost 11 bases and 0 bases, there was a span of 8 bases. The CDR3 loop is CASGSSGANVLTF. The CDR3 DNA reads as TGTGCCTCCGGGTCCTCTGGGGCCAACGTCCTGACTTTC.

This clonotype was detected ten times or more. The chain uses TRBV15 and TRBJ1-2, with 9 nucleotides matching TRBD1. Trimming cost V 6 bases and J 6 bases; bases outside gene matches: 8. The CDR3 extends over 14 amino acids. Germline V CDR1 and CDR2: LNHNV, YYDKDF (reference sequence). CDR3 sequence reads: CATRVDRGTDGYTF. The CDR3 bases are TGTGCCACCAGAGTAGACAGGGGGACCGATGGCTACACCTTC.

This clonotype was seen ten or more times. The V and J genes are TRBV4-1 and TRBJ2-5, with TRBD2 identical over 13 bases. V lost 0 bases, J lost 4 bases, and 11 bases stayed unmatched. The CDR3 is 19 residues long. Germline lookup yields CDR1 MGHRA and CDR2 YSYEKL. The chain's CDR3 is CASSQDLQLAGGSPETQYF. In DNA, the CDR3 is TGCGCCAGCAGCCAAGATCTGCAACTAGCGGGGGGGTCCCCAGAGACCCAGTACTTC.

This clonotype was counted at least ten times. V is TRBV7-9 and J is TRBJ2-7; TRBD2 matches at 15 bases. Germline V gene data show CDR1 as SEHNR and CDR2 as FQNEAQ (reference sequence). After removal of 4 bases from V and 4 bases from J, the junction contained 8 bases not matched to a gene. CDR3 length: 17 residues. The CDR3: CASSSPGLAGGPYEQYF. The CDR3 DNA follows: TGTGCCAGCAGCTCCCCCGGACTAGCGGGGGGGCCTTACGAGCAGTACTTC.

This clonotype appeared many times. The chain joins TRBV10-2 to TRBJ1-1; D gene uncertain. The CDR3 is 15 amino acids. Per the germline V gene, CDR1 is WSHSY and CDR2 is SAAADI. V lost 7 bases and J 0 bases, leaving 15 bases between the germline ends. CDR3 residues: CASKLTPGLNTEAFF. The CDR3 coding sequence is TGCGCCAGCAAGCTTACACCGGGATTGAACACTGAAGCTTTCTTT.

Remarks on this clonotype: One junction end does not reproduce the germline sequence, and a read error may be involved. The V gene is TRBV20-1, the J gene TRBJ2-1; 9 bases map to TRBD2. Germline CDR1 is DFQATT and CDR2 is SNEGSKA (reference sequence). CDR3 size: 13 residues. The chain's CDR3 is CRANSGSSNEQFF. CDR3 bases: TGCCGTGCGAATAGCGGGAGTTCGAATGAGCAGTTCTTC.

This clonotype showed up just a few times. The chain recombines TRBV6-5 with TRBJ2-3; D is perhaps TRBD2 (7 bases). Trimming removed 3 bases from V and 4 bases from J, with 23 bases in between. The CDR3 spans 18 residues. CDR1 MNHEY and CDR2 SVGAGI come from the germline V gene. CDR3 sequence: CASSYRGAGGRVADTQYF. As DNA, the CDR3 is TGTGCCAGCAGTTATCGGGGAGCCGGGGGGCGCGTCGCAGATACGCAGTATTTT.

This clonotype was recorded at least ten times. The chain employs TRBV27 and TRBJ1-2; D is uncertain. CDR1 is MNHEY and CDR2 is SMNVEV in the germline V gene (reference sequence). V shed 3 bases and J shed 0 bases, with 8 bases lying between them. The CDR3 has 14 residues. For the CDR3, the DNA is TGTGCCAGCAGTTTCGGCGGAGCTAACTATGGCTACACCTTC. Amino acids: CASSFGGANYGYTF.

This chain uses TRBV6-2 or TRBV6-3 with TRBJ1-5, with 10 nucleotides matching TRBD1. The CDR3 loop spans 15 amino acids. The germline V gene has CDR1 MNHEY and CDR2 SVGEGT. V was pared by 10 bases and J by 6 bases, with 12 bases of the junction left unmatched. The CDR3 loop reads CATEDRGHFRQPQHF. The CDR3 DNA follows: TGTGCCACCGAAGACAGGGGGCACTTTCGTCAGCCCCAGCATTTT.

There are a few counts of this clonotype. The chain has TRBV7-2 and TRBJ2-5, with no clear D. This CDR3 comprises 14 residues. CDR1 SGHTA and CDR2 FQGNSA come from the germline V gene. V lost 7 bases to trimming and J lost 5 bases, with 17 bases between them. For the CDR3, the DNA is TGTGCCAGCACCAAGAGTGGGAAAAGGGAGACCCAGTACTTC. Its protein product is CASTKSGKRETQYF.

The chain has TRBV20-1 and TRBJ1-5, with a tentative D call TRBD1 (5 bases). Germline assignment: CDR1 DFQATT and CDR2 SNEGSKA (reference sequence). Between the trimmed V and J ends, which lost 4 bases and 2 bases, there was a span of 18 bases. This CDR3 region has 16 residues. The CDR3 DNA reads as TGCAGTGCTAACAACTACGCCGGAGGGGGCAATCAGCCCCAGCATTTT. This sequence encodes CSANNYAGGGNQPQHF.

This clonotype was detected many times. The chain uses TRBV24-1 and TRBJ2-1; D may be TRBD1 (5 bases). CDR3 length equals 17 residues. CDR1 is KGHDR and CDR2 is SFDVKD in the germline V gene. V gave up 7 bases and J gave up 2 bases, with 20 bases separating them. The DNA of the CDR3 is TGTGCCACCAGCGACCGACAGCTCGGAGTCACCTACAATGAGCAGTTCTTC. It encodes CATSDRQLGVTYNEQFF.

The chain uses TRBV29-1 and TRBJ2-1; possible D gene TRBD1, 5 bases. Germline CDR1 reads SQVTM; CDR2 reads ANQGSEA. CDR3 length: 15 residues. V gave up 1 base and J gave up 12 bases, with 22 bases separating them. DNA of the CDR3: TGCAGCGTTGAAGTTTTAGCTCCCTCAGGGCTGGTGCAGTTCTTC. Its protein product is CSVEVLAPSGLVQFF.

The CDR3 nucleotides read TGCAGCGGTACCGGGACAGCGCATGAAAAACTGTTTTTT. Translation: CSGTGTAHEKLFF. V usage is TRBV29-1 and J usage is TRBJ1-4; 7 bases match TRBD1. Germline lookup yields CDR1 SQVTM and CDR2 ANQGSEA. CDR3 length equals 13 residues. With V trimmed by 7 bases and J by 6 bases, 8 bases remained unmatched.

This clonotype was detected many times. This chain links TRBV12-3 or TRBV12-4 with TRBJ1-5; 12 bases fit TRBD1. J was trimmed by 5 bases and V by 6 bases; bases with no gene match: 2. This CDR3 region has 14 residues. In nucleotides, the CDR3 is TGTGCCAGCAGCTGGGACAGGGGGCATCAGCCCCAGCATTTT. It yields the protein CASSWDRGHQPQHF.

This clonotype was counted a few times. The conserved final phenylalanine or tryptophan is absent from the CDR3, which likely points to a read error. This chain connects TRBV7-2 to TRBJ2-3; maybe TRBD2 (6 bases). V dropped 1 base and J dropped 3 bases, with 8 bases sitting between them. Germline CDR1 and CDR2: SGHTA and FQGNSA. The CDR3 length is 14 residues. The CDR3 bases are TGTGCCAGCAGCTTAGGCGGGATAACAGATACGCAGTATTTG. Residues: CASSLGGITDTQYL.

The table lists this clonotype with many counts. The V and J genes are TRBV5-6 and TRBJ1-3; the match to TRBD1 covers 7 bases. The CDR3 has 17 amino acids. V shed 1 base and J 0 bases; nucleotides not matched to a gene: 7. Germline V gene data show CDR1 as SGHDT and CDR2 as YYEEEE. The CDR3, as DNA: TGTGCCAGCAGCTTGTACGACAGGGTTCTCTCTGGAAACACCATATATTTT. This encodes CASSLYDRVLSGNTIYF.

This clonotype was recorded a few times. In DNA, the CDR3 is TGCGCCAGCAGCCAATTCGCAGGGGGAAACACTGAAGCTTTCTTT. It is translated as CASSQFAGGNTEAFF. The chain recombines TRBV4-3 with TRBJ1-1; 7 bases are a match to TRBD1. The CDR3 spans 15 residues. Trimming took 2 bases from V and 2 from J; bases not matched to a gene: 5. The germline V gene has CDR1 LGHNA and CDR2 YSLEER.

Regarding this clonotype: Since a much larger clone is just one base distant, this may be a read error. The chain combines TRBV27 with TRBJ2-7; 8 positions match TRBD2. Germline CDR1 reads MNHEY; CDR2 reads SMNVEV (reference sequence). The CDR3 sequence is 14 residues long. V shed 7 bases, J shed 2 bases, and the junction held 7 bases outside the gene matches. This CDR3 is CASIPVSGAYEQYF. The CDR3 DNA sequence: TGTGCCAGCATCCCCGTTAGCGGGGCCTACGAGCAGTACTTC.

The sample holds many counts of this clonotype. The J gene is TRBJ2-5, the V gene TRBV9; perhaps TRBD2 as D (5 bases). The CDR3 is 15 residues long. Germline CDR1 reads SGDLS; CDR2 reads YYNGEE. The germline V and J ends were trimmed by 0 bases and 2 bases, with 11 bases remaining between them. As DNA, the CDR3 is TGTGCCAGCAGCGTAGTTGGGAGCGGACAAGAGACCCAGTACTTC. It specifies CASSVVGSGQETQYF.

This clonotype was seen ten or more times. V and J are TRBV7-2 and TRBJ2-1; weak D call: TRBD2 (6 bases). Trimming stripped 3 bases from V and 0 bases from J, with 9 bases between. The CDR3 has 15 residues. Germline V gene data show CDR1 as SGHTA and CDR2 as FQGNSA. The CDR3, as DNA: TGTGCCAGCAGCTTCGTAGCGGACTCCTACAATGAGCAGTTCTTC. Translation: CASSFVADSYNEQFF.

The V gene is TRBV20-1, the J gene TRBJ1-1; D is unresolved. The V end was cut by 4 bases, the J end by 3 bases, with 18 bases between. Germline V gene lookup returns CDR1 DFQATT and CDR2 SNEGSKA (reference sequence). This CDR3 region has 15 residues. In DNA, the CDR3 is TGCAGTGCTACCCTCCCCGGGAAGGAGGACACTGAAGCTTTCTTT. This translates into CSATLPGKEDTEAFF.

The chain carries TRBV7-2 and TRBJ2-1; tentative D call: TRBD2 (6 bases). V shed 3 bases and J shed 6 bases, with 12 bases lying between them. Germline V gene lookup returns CDR1 SGHTA and CDR2 FQGNSA. CDR3 length: 14 residues. This chain's CDR3 is CASSFSGPVNEQFF. The CDR3 DNA sequence: TGTGCCAGCAGCTTCAGCGGGCCCGTCAATGAGCAGTTCTTC.